This TCR beta chain originates from a study of cytotoxic CD8 clonotypes in ibrutinib-treated CLL. At the level of the study: Response sampling came at median 12 months of treatment, ranging about 6 to 36 months. The samples contained 260,000 or so productive templates on average. They also contained an average of 94,082 productive rearrangements. General study results and limits: The public clonotypes identified were infrequent and showed contraction or stability on treatment.

For this clone: Its antigen is still unknown.

Germline CDR1 is MNHEY and CDR2 is SMNVEV (reference sequence). Unmatched junction bases numbered 3, after V lost 5 bases and J lost 1 base. CDR3 length equals 16 residues. This table comes from immunoSEQ multiplex PCR, and its TCRdb copy is limited to in-frame clones, with some not included. The data contain roughly 200,000 clones, around three quarters of them seen just once; the ten biggest clones take up about an eighth. This clonotype was sampled from a human donor with chronic lymphocytic leukemia. This chain links TRBV27 with TRBJ2-5; 14 nucleotides agree with TRBD2. Sample: PBMCs, taken after 24 months of ibrutinib treatment. CDR3 region: CASSPGLAGGQETQYF. The CDR3 DNA reads TGTGCCAGCAGTCCAGGACTAGCGGGAGGCCAAGAGACCCAGTACTTC.